Described below is a single T cell receptor (beta chain) sequence and its context. The antigen remains unidentified. V lost 5 bases and J 5 bases, leaving 12 bases between the germline ends. Germline-derived CDR1 and CDR2 are SGHVS and FQNEAQ. The CDR3 loop spans 13 amino acids. This sample was taken from a study of shared clonotypes between healthy human individuals. Assay used: immunoSEQ multiplex PCR; TCRdb lists only in-frame clones, some missing. The sample consists of some 200,000 clones, 65% of them appearing once. Study-wide results and caveats: Exclusively blood specimens were collected; tissue repertoires likely differ.

This rearrangement joins TRBV7-8 to TRBJ2-5; D remains unclear. The clonotype originates from a man younger than 40 in good health. The specimen sequenced was memory CD4+ T cells sorted from blood. Subset meaning: CD45RA-negative fraction. CDR3 nucleotide sequence: TGTGCCAGCAGCCCTGAGACCGGCGAGACCCAGTACTTC. Translated, it gives CASSPETGETQYF.